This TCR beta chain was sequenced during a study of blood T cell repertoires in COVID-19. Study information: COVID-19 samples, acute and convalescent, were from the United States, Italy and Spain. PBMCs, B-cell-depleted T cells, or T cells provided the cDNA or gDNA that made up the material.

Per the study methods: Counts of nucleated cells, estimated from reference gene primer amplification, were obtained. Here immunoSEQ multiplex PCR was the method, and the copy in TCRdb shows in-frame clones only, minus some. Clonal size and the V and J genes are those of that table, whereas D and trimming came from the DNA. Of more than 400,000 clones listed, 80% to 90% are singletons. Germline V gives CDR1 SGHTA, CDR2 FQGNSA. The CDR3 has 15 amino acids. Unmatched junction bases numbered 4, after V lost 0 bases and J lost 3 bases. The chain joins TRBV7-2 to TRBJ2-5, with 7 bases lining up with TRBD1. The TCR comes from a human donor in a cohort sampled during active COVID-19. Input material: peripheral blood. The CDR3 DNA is TGTGCCAGCAGCTTAGCGGCAGGGGGAGAAGAGACCCAGTACTTC. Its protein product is CASSLAAGGEETQYF.